This T cell receptor beta chain is drawn from a study of cytomegalovirus exposure and HLA in healthy donors. The PCR employed 60 Vbeta primers together with 13 Jbeta primers. Authors' data handling: An analysis performed later counted around 86 million unique TCR beta chains (roughly 11 million of them shared). Profiled with immunoSEQ multiplex PCR; TCRdb holds only in-frame clones, not every one. V, J and clone size are taken as reported in that table, and D and trimming were inferred from the DNA itself. The sample holds hundreds of thousands of clones; 70% are singletons and the top ten take around 3%. The study's findings and limits: Cytomegalovirus association was assigned to more than 150 TCR beta chains. In a later analysis, TCR beta V- and J-gene trimming was associated with a missense DCLRE1C variant.

Regarding this clone: Its antigen is still unknown.

CDR3 length: 12 residues. Germline V CDR1 and CDR2: SGHVS, FNYEAQ. V lost 5 bases, J lost 9 bases, and 11 bases lay in between. This receptor was taken from a man aged 35-49 years in good health and CMV-seropositive. The sample taken for sequencing was PBMCs. The chain employs TRBV7-6 and TRBJ2-1, with a weak D call TRBD2 (6 bases). In DNA, the CDR3 is TGTGCCAGCAGCAAATTGGAGGGTGAGCAGTTCTTC. It encodes CASSKLEGEQFF.